This is a list of T cell receptor beta chains from one sample in a study of cytomegalovirus exposure and HLA in healthy donors. The repertoire was sequenced with immunoSEQ multiplex PCR; TCRdb's copy has only in-frame clones and lacks some. The sample yields roughly 99,000 clones, 79% seen once. Sample: PBMCs. All receptors come from a male donor in good health and CMV-seropositive. Both conserved end residues are part of each CDR3. A D gene is named only where the DNA matches it firmly. Clone size is not always given. Where it is, it says once, few, many or a class for expanded clones.

>.|TRBJ2-1|TRBV30|TRBD2
TGTGCCTGGGCCTCCGGGACTAGCGTCAATGAGCAGTTCTTC
CAWASGTSVNEQFF
>.|TRBJ1-2|TRBV30|TRBD1
TGTGCCTGGAGTGGAACGACAGGGCGTAACTATGGCTACACCTTC
CAWSGTTGRNYGYTF
>.|TRBJ2-7|TRBV19|.
TGTGCCAGCGATGGGGGATATTCCCAGGGGAAGTACGAGCAGTACTTC
CASDGGYSQGKYEQYF
>.|TRBJ1-1|TRBV2|.
TGTGCCAGCAGTGGGGCAGGGAACACTGAAGCTTTCTTT
CASSGAGNTEAFF
>.|TRBJ2-7|TRBV6-1|.
TGTGCCAGCAGTCAGGGGCCAGGGGAGGAGCAGTACTTC
CASSQGPGEEQYF
>.|TRBJ2-1|TRBV6-1|.
TGTGCCAGCAGTGAAGCGGGGAGCTCCTACAATGAGCAGTTCTTC
CASSEAGSSYNEQFF
>.|TRBJ1-1|TRBV30|TRBD1
TGTGCCTTTTCCAGGGGGCTCGGAACTGAAGCTTTCTTT
CAFSRGLGTEAFF
>.|TRBJ2-7|TRBV9|TRBD1
TGTGCCAGCAGCAAGGGACAGGGGGGCGAGCAGTACTTC
CASSKGQGGEQYF
>.|TRBJ2-6|TRBV7-9|TRBD1
TGTGCCAGCAGCTTAATAGGACAGGCGCACTCTGGGGCCAACGTCCTGACTTTC
CASSLIGQAHSGANVLTF
>.|TRBJ2-1|TRBV6-5|TRBD1
TGTGCCAGCAGTAGCGGACAGGGTATCACTGAGCAGTTCTTC
CASSSGQGITEQFF
>.|TRBJ2-1|TRBV6-5|TRBD2
TGTGCCAGCAGTAACGAGCGGGGTAACTACAATGAGCAGTTCTTC
CASSNERGNYNEQFF
>few|TRBJ1-1|TRBV6-5|.
TGTGCCAGCAGTTTCGGACTCAGCTCGAACACTGAAGCTTTCTTT
CASSFGLSSNTEAFF
>.|TRBJ1-2|TRBV4-1|.
TGCGCCAGCAGCCAAGGGCCGTGGGGCTACACCTTC
CASSQGPWGYTF
>.|TRBJ2-7|TRBV6-5|.
TGTGCCAGCAGTTACCGATGGACACCCTCCTACGAGCAGTACTTC
CASSYRWTPSYEQYF
>.|TRBJ2-5|TRBV29-1|.
TGCAGCGTTTATCTACCTGAGACCCAGTACTTC
CSVYLPETQYF
>.|TRBJ2-2|TRBV30|.
TGTGCCTGGAGTGTAGGAGCCGGGGAGCTGTTTTTT
CAWSVGAGELFF
>few|TRBJ1-3|TRBV27|.
TGTGCCAGCAGTTTAAGTCCAGGGACTGGAAACACCATATATTTT
CASSLSPGTGNTIYF
>.|TRBJ2-7|TRBV4-2|.
TGTGCCAGCAGCCAAGATACACAGGCGGCGGTAACTTCCTACGAGCAGTACTTC
CASSQDTQAAVTSYEQYF
>.|TRBJ2-7|TRBV7-9|.
TGTGCCAGCAGATCGGACAGTTCCTACGAGCAGTACTTC
CASRSDSSYEQYF
>.|TRBJ1-5|TRBV19|.
TGTGCCAGTAGTATGAGAGGACAGCGGTCTAATCAGCCCCAGCATTTT
CASSMRGQRSNQPQHF
>.|TRBJ2-1|TRBV15|.
TGTGCCACCAGCAGAGATCCCATTGAGCAGTTCTTC
CATSRDPIEQFF
>few|TRBJ1-1|TRBV5-1|.
TGCGCCAGCAGCTTGACAGGGATAGGGAACACTGAAGCTTTCTTT
CASSLTGIGNTEAFF
>.|TRBJ2-7|TRBV13|TRBD2
TGTGCCAGCAGCTCGGGACTAGCGGGGGTCTCCTACGAGCAGTACTTC
CASSSGLAGVSYEQYF
>.|TRBJ1-1|TRBV6-5|.
TGTGCCAGCAGGGCTTCCGGGGAAACTGAAGCTTTCTTT
CASRASGETEAFF
>.|TRBJ1-1|TRBV30|.
TGTGCCCGAAGGGGGACCGCCGGAGCTTTCTTT
CARRGTAGAFF
>.|TRBJ1-1|TRBV5-1|.
TGCGCCAGCATGGGGGGGATGGGGACCACTGAAGCTTTCTTT
CASMGGMGTTEAFF
>.|TRBJ2-7|TRBV9|TRBD1
TGTGCCAGCAGCGCGGGACAGGGGATTTCCTACGAGCAGTACTTC
CASSAGQGISYEQYF
>.|TRBJ2-7|TRBV5-1|TRBD2
TGCGCCAGCAGCTTCGGGGGGGAGACCTACGAGCAGTACTTC
CASSFGGETYEQYF
>once|TRBJ1-1|TRBV19|.
TGTGCCAGTAGTCCCCCGGGCAGGGTGAACACTGAAGCTTTCTTT
CASSPPGRVNTEAFF
>.|TRBJ2-5|TRBV5-6|.
TGTGCCAGCAGCTTAACAGGGTCGCGGGAGACCCAGTACTTC
CASSLTGSRETQYF
>.|TRBJ2-1|TRBV5-1|TRBD2
TGCGCCAGCAGCCAAGGGACTAGCGGGGGAAATGAGCAGTTCTTC
CASSQGTSGGNEQFF
>.|TRBJ1-5|TRBV12-5|TRBD1
TGTGCTAGTGGTTTGGTTATACAGGGGCCTAATCAGCCCCAGCATTTT
CASGLVIQGPNQPQHF
>.|TRBJ1-1|TRBV12-5|.
TGTGCTAGTGGTTTGCGGGGGGACACTGAAGCTTTCTTT
CASGLRGDTEAFF
>.|TRBJ2-1|TRBV5-1|TRBD2
TGCGCCAGCAGCTTGGGCGGGGGGGGATACAATGAGCAGTTCTTC
CASSLGGGGYNEQFF
>.|TRBJ1-4|TRBV10-3|TRBD1
TGTGCCATCAGTGCAACAGGGGACCGGGAAAAACTGTTTTTT
CAISATGDREKLFF
>.|TRBJ2-7|TRBV6-1|TRBD1
TGTGCCAGCAGTGAAACAGGGGGACATAGGTACGAGCAGTACTTC
CASSETGGHRYEQYF
>.|TRBJ2-7|TRBV19|.
TGTGCCAGTAGTATGGACAGTCTTGGGACCTACGAGCAGTACTTC
CASSMDSLGTYEQYF
>.|TRBJ2-5|TRBV30|.
TGTGCCTGGTTCGGGGTGGGGGGGCTGCAGACCCAGTACTTC
CAWFGVGGLQTQYF
>few|TRBJ2-7|TRBV13|.
TGTGCCAGCAGCGGTTACAGGCTCTCCTACGAGCAGTACTTC
CASSGYRLSYEQYF
>.|TRBJ2-7|TRBV2|TRBD1
TGTGCCAGCAGTGGGGCCGGGACAGGGGACGAGCAGTACTTC
CASSGAGTGDEQYF
>.|TRBJ1-3|TRBV5-1|TRBD1
TGCGCCAGCACAACCCAACCGGGACAGGGGGCTTACACCATATATTTT
CASTTQPGQGAYTIYF
>.|TRBJ1-6|TRBV2|TRBD1
TGTGCCAGCAGTCTAGGACAGGGGGCGCGTAATTCACCCCTCCACTTT
CASSLGQGARNSPLHF
>.|TRBJ2-1|TRBV4-2|.
TGTGCCAGCAGCCAAGCGGCAGGGGCGGATGAGCAGTTCTTC
CASSQAAGADEQFF
>.|TRBJ2-7|TRBV5-4|TRBD1
TGTGCCAGCAGGTCACCGGGACAGGGGGCTAGCGAGCAGTACTTC
CASRSPGQGASEQYF